Listed here is a single T cell receptor (beta chain). Sequencing of TCR beta was performed on blood CD8+ and CD4+ T cells. Healthy donors matched for age and sex were used as controls. Negative isolation was used for CD8+ and CD4+ T cells, and FACS enrichment was applied to TEMRA cells. The germline gives CDR1 SGHAT, CDR2 FQNNGV. There are 15 residues in the CDR3. V gave up 1 base and J gave up 4 bases, with 14 bases separating them. It was with random hexamers that roughly 0.45 to 1 ug RNA was reverse transcribed. An immunoSEQ multiplex PCR generated amplified TCR beta CDR3 products spanning 54 Vbeta and 13 Jbeta. TCRdb analysed the immunoSEQ multiplex PCR reads with MiXCR anew, one entry per CDR3 protein. The sample includes more than 75,000 distinct CDR3 sequences, roughly 93% of them seen just once. This sample stems from a study of CD8 T cells in Susac syndrome.

This chain uses TRBV11-2 with TRBJ2-7, with D possibly being TRBD1 (6 bases). Sequencing was done on a sample of CD8+ T cells from PBMCs. This TCR was recovered from a human donor in good health. CDR3 DNA: TGTGCCAGCAGCTTAGTCCTAGGACAGCTATACGAGCAGTACTTC. Translation gives CASSLVLGQLYEQYF. Drawing the rest from reference TRBV11-2 and TRBJ2-7, the complete variable domain is EAGVAQSPRYKIIEKRQSVAFWCNPISGHATLYWYQQILGQGPKLLIQFQNNGVVDDSQLPKDRFSAERLKGVDSTLKIQPAKLEDSAVYLCASSLVLGQLYEQYFGPGTRLTVT.